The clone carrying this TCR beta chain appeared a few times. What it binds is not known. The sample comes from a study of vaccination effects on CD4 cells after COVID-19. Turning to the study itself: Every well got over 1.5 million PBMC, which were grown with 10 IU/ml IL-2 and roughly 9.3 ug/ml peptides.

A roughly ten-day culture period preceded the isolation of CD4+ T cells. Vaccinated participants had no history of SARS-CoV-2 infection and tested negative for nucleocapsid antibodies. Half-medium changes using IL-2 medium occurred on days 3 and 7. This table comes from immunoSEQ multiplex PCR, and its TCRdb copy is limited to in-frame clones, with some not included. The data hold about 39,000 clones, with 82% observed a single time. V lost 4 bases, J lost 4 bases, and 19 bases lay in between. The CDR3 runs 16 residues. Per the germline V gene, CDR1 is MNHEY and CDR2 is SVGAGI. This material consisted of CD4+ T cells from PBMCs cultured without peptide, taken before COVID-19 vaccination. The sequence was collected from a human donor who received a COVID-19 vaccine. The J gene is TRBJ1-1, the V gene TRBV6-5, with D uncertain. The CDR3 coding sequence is TGTGCCAGCAGTTTAGTAGCTTTGGGGTTTGGCACTGAAGCTTTCTTT. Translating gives CASSLVALGFGTEAFF.